This TCR beta chain was captured in a study of T cell changes during pregnancy in multiple sclerosis. Measured with immunoSEQ multiplex PCR; TCRdb has only the in-frame clones, and not every one. The sample holds about 40,000 clones, over 70% seen once. This clone was seen a handful of times. CDR1 is MNHEY, CDR2 SVGAGI, per germline. The CDR3 is 13 residues long. The V segment lost 7 bases and the J segment 7 bases; nucleotides outside the gene matches: 3. The TCR was taken from a female donor in good health, enrolled as a control in a pregnancy study. The sequenced sample was peripheral blood, obtained in the first trimester of pregnancy. The V call is TRBV6-5, the J call TRBJ1-6; 8 bases are shared with TRBD1. CDR3: CASMDRENSPLHF. The CDR3 coding sequence is TGTGCCAGCATGGACAGGGAGAATTCACCCCTCCACTTT.